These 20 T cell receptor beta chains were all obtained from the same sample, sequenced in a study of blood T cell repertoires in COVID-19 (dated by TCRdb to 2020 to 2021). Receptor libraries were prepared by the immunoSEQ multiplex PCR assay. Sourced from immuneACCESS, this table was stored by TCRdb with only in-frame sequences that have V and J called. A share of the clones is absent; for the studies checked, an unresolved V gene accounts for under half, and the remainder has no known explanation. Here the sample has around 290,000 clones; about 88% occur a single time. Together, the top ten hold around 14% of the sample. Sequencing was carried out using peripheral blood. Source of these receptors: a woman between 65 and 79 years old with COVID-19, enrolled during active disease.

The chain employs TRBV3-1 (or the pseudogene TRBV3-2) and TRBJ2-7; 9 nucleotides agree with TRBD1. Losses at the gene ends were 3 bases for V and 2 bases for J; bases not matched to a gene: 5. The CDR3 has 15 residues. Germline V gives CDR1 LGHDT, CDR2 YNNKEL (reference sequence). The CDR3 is CASSHSGTGPYEQYF. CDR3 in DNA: TGTGCCAGCAGCCACTCCGGGACAGGGCCCTACGAGCAGTACTTC.

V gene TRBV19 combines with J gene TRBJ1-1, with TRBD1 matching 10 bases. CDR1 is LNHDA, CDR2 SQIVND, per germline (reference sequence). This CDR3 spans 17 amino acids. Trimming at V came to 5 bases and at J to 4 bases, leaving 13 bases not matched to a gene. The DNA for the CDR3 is TGTGCCAGTAGTCACTTGGGGGACAGGGGTAGAGGCACTGAAGCTTTCTTT. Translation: CASSHLGDRGRGTEAFF.

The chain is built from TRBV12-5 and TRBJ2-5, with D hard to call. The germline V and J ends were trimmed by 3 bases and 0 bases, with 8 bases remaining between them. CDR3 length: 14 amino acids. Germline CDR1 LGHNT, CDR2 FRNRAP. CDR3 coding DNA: TGTGCTAGTGGTTTTTCCGAGGACCAAGAGACCCAGTACTTC. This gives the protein CASGFSEDQETQYF.

The CDR3 sequence is CASSFASHQDTQYF. In DNA form, the CDR3 reads TGTGCCAGCAGTTTCGCTAGCCATCAGGATACGCAGTATTTT. V gene TRBV28 combines with J gene TRBJ2-3; TRBD2 is a possible D gene (5 bases). V shed 3 bases and J shed 6 bases, with 13 bases lying between them. The CDR3 consists of 14 residues. The V gene's germline CDR1 is MDHEN and CDR2 SYDVKM.

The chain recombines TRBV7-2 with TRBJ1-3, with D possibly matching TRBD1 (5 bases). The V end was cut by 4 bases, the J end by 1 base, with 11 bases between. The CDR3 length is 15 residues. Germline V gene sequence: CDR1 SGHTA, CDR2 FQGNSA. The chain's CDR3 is CASSSWTSSGNTIYF. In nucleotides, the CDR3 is TGTGCCAGCAGCTCCTGGACAAGTTCTGGAAACACCATATATTTT.

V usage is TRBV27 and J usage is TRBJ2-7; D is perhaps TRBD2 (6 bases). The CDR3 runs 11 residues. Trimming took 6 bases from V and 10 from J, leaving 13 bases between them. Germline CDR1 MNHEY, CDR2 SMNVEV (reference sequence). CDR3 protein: CASRTSGTQYF. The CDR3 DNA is TGTGCCAGCAGGACTAGTGGTACCCAGTACTTC.

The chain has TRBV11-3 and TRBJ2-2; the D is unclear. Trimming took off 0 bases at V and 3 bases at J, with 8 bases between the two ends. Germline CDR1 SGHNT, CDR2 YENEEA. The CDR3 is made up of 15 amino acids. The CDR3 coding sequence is TGTGCCAGCAGCTTAGAAACGGTTCACACCGGGGAGCTGTTTTTT. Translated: CASSLETVHTGELFF.

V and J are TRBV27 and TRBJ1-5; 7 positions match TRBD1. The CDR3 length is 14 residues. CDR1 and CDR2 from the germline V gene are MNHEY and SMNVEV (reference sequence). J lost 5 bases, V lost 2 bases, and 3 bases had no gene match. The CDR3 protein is CASSLDRADQPQHF. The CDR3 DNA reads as TGTGCCAGCAGTTTAGACAGGGCGGATCAGCCCCAGCATTTT.

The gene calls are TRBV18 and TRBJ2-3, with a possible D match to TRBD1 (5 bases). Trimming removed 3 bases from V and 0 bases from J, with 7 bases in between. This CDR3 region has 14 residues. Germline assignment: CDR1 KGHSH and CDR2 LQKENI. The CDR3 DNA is TGTGCCAGCTCACCTAACAGGAGCACAGATACGCAGTATTTT. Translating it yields CASSPNRSTDTQYF.

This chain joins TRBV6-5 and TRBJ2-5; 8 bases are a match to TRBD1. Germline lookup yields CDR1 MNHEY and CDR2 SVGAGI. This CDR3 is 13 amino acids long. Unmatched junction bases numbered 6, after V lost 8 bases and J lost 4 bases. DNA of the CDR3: TGTGCCAGCGCCGGACAGGGAGGAGAGACCCAGTACTTC. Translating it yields CASAGQGGETQYF.

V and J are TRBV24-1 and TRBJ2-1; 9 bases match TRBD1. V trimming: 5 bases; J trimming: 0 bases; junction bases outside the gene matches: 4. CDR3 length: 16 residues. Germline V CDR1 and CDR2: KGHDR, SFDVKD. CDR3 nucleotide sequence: TGTGCCACCAGTGGGACAGGGGTTTTCTCCTACAATGAGCAGTTCTTC. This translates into CATSGTGVFSYNEQFF.

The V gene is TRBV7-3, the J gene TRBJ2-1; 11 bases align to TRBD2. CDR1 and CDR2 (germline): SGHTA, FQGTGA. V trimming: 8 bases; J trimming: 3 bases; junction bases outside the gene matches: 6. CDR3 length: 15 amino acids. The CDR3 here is CASSEGTSGYNEQFF. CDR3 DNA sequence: TGTGCCAGCTCGGAAGGGACTAGCGGCTACAATGAGCAGTTCTTC.

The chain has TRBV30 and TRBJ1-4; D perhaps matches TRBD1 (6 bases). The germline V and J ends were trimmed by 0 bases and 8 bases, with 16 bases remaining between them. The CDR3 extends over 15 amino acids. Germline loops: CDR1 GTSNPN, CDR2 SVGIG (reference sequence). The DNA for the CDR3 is TGTGCCTGGAGTGTACTTGGGGGGGCTAGGGAAAAACTGTTTTTT. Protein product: CAWSVLGGAREKLFF.

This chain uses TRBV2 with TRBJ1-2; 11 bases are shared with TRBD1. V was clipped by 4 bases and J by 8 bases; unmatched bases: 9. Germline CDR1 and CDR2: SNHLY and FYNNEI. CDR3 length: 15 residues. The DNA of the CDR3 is TGTGCCAGCAGTGTATTGCCTGGGACAGGGGGAGGCTACACCTTC. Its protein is CASSVLPGTGGGYTF.

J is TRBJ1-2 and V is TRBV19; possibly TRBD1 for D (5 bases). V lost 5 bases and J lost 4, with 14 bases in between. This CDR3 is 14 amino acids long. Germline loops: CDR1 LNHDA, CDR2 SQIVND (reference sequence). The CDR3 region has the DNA TGTGCCAGTAGTTTCGCAGGGCTGGGCTATGGCTACACCTTC. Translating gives CASSFAGLGYGYTF.

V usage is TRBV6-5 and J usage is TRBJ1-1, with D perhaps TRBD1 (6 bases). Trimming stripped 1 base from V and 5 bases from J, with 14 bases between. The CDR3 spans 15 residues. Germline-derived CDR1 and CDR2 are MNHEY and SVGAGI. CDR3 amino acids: CASSYWAGEGTEAFF. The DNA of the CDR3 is TGTGCCAGCAGTTACTGGGCAGGGGAGGGTACTGAAGCTTTCTTT.

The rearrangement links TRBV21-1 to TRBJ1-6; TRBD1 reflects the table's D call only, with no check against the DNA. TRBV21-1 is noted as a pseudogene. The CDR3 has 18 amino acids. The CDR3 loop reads CASSTPSLGPQGNSPLHF. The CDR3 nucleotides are TGTGCCAGCAGCACACCATCTCTGGGGCCCCAGGGAAATTCACCCCTCCACTTT.

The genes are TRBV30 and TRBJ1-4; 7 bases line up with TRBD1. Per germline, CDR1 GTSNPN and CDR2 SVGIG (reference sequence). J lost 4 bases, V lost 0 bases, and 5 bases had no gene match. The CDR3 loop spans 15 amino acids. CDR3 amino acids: CAWSVMGQLNEKLFF. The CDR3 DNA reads TGTGCCTGGAGTGTAATGGGACAGCTTAATGAAAAACTGTTTTTT. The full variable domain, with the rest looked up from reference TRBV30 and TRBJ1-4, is SQTIHQWPATLVQPVGSPLSLECTVEGTSNPNLYWYRQAAGRGLQLLFYSVGIGQISSEVPQNLSASRPQDRQFILSSKKLLLSDSGFYLCAWSVMGQLNEKLFFGSGTQLSVL.

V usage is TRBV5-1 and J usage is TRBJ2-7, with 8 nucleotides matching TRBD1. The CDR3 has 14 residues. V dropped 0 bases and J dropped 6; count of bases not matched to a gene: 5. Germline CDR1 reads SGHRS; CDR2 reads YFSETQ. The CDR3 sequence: CASSLDPDRAEQYF. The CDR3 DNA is TGCGCCAGCAGCTTGGATCCGGACAGGGCCGAGCAGTACTTC.

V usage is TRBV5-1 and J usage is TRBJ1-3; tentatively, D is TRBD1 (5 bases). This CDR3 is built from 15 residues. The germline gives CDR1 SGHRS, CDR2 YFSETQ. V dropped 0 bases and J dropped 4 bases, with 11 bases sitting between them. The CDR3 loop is CASSLEGEGGNTIYF. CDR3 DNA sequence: TGCGCCAGCAGCTTGGAAGGGGAGGGCGGAAACACCATATATTTT.